This TCR beta chain came from a study of T cell changes during pregnancy in multiple sclerosis. V lost 4 bases, J lost 6 bases, and 8 bases stayed unmatched. Germline lookup yields CDR1 SGHTS and CDR2 YDEGEE. CDR3 length equals 14 residues. The table came from immunoSEQ multiplex PCR; TCRdb's copy has only in-frame clones and leaves some out. The sample carries some 68,000 clones, about 91% recorded once. The sequencing used peripheral blood, collected in the second trimester of pregnancy. The receptor was derived from a female donor in good health, enrolled as a control in a pregnancy study. The J gene is TRBJ2-7, the V gene TRBV5-8; 9 nucleotides line up with TRBD2. In DNA, the CDR3 is TGTGCCAGCAGCATCCTAGCGGGAAAGGGCGAGCAGTACTTC. Translating gives CASSILAGKGEQYF.